This T cell receptor (beta chain) appears in the sequencing data of a study of shared clonotypes between healthy human individuals. Each replicate PCR on the sorted subsets used 200 to 250 ng DNA (roughly 32,000 T cell genomes). Here immunoSEQ multiplex PCR was the method, and the copy in TCRdb shows in-frame clones only, minus some. The repertoire holds about 1 million clones, with around 74% as singletons. The table lists this clone with many counts. Its target is not known. General observations from the study: Represented genetic and exposure-history diversity was restricted by having few donors.

CDR1 is SGHTS, CDR2 YDEGEE, per germline. This CDR3 has 19 amino acids. V was shortened by 2 bases and J by 9 bases, with 30 bases between the two germline ends. The TCR sequence derives from a man between 18 and 35 years old in good health. This rearrangement joins TRBV5-8 to TRBJ2-1; D uncertain. Sequenced sample: memory CD4+ T cells sorted from blood. Documented subset: CD45RA-negative fraction. The DNA for the CDR3 is TGTGCCAGCAGCTTTCTATTCCCAGTTCAGCAGGCGGATACGGGTGAGCAGTTCTTC. Translation: CASSFLFPVQQADTGEQFF.